Below, 23 T cell receptor beta chains from the same sample are listed, as sequenced in a study of T cell responses to AZD1222 COVID-19 vaccine (dated by TCRdb to about 2021). The time point label corresponds to: baseline before first vaccination. The library was prepared using the immunoSEQ multiplex PCR assay. TCRdb obtained this table from immuneACCESS and retained in-frame rearrangements with V and J assigned. These tables miss some clones; where compared with another copy, unresolved V genes account for less than half of the shortfall, and the remainder is unexplained. Here the sample has over 100,000 clones; just over 85% occur a single time. Of the sample, around 20% is held by the ten largest clones. The sample in question was peripheral blood, obtained on day 0 of AZD1222 vaccination. These receptors all stem from an adult in good health.

The genes are TRBV5-5 and TRBJ1-2; the D gene is possibly TRBD1 (5 bases). CDR1 and CDR2 (germline): SGHKS, YYEKEE (reference sequence). The ends were cut back, 2 bases at V and 5 bases at J, with 16 bases in the middle. The CDR3 runs to 15 residues. CDR3 in DNA: TGTGCCAGCAGCTTAGGTTGGGGGAATGTGTATGGCTACACCTTC. Its protein is CASSLGWGNVYGYTF.

This clone occurred a few times. The rearrangement uses TRBV7-9 and TRBJ1-4; 9 bases match TRBD1. Germline values: CDR1 SEHNR, CDR2 FQNEAQ (reference sequence). This CDR3 region has 17 residues. Losses at the gene ends were 10 bases for V and 0 bases for J; bases not matched to a gene: 12. The CDR3 coding sequence is TGTGCCATCCCGGGGGACAGGGATATTTCAACTAATGAAAAACTGTTTTTT. Amino acid sequence: CAIPGDRDISTNEKLFF.

This chain connects TRBV7-9 to TRBJ2-5, with a possible D match to TRBD2 (5 bases). Germline lookup yields CDR1 SEHNR and CDR2 FQNEAQ (reference sequence). The CDR3 has 14 residues. The V gene lost 3 bases and the J gene lost 5 bases, with 13 bases spanning the gap. The DNA for the CDR3 is TGTGCCAGCAGCTTCGGAGACTATAGGGAGACCCAGTACTTC. Translating it yields CASSFGDYRETQYF.

This rearrangement joins TRBV3-1 (or the pseudogene TRBV3-2) to TRBJ2-2, with 7 bases matching TRBD1. The trim removed 6 bases at V and 4 bases at J, leaving 2 bases unmatched. Germline-derived CDR1 and CDR2 are LGHDT and YNNKEL (reference sequence). This CDR3 spans 13 amino acids. The CDR3 DNA follows: TGTGCCAGCAGGGACAGGAGCACCGGGGAGCTGTTTTTT. It is translated as CASRDRSTGELFF.

DNA of the CDR3: TGTGCCAGCAGCTCGGACAGTACGGGGACCCAGTACTTC. Its protein product is CASSSDSTGTQYF. The V gene is TRBV6-6, the J gene TRBJ2-5, with a tentative D call TRBD1 (6 bases). Per germline, CDR1 MNHNY and CDR2 SVGAGI (reference sequence). V was cut by 6 bases and J by 7 bases, with 15 bases left in between. The CDR3 extends over 13 amino acids.

The CDR3: CASSYSGGGTDTQYF. In DNA, the CDR3 is TGTGCCAGCAGCTACAGCGGGGGCGGCACAGATACGCAGTATTTT. The chain recombines TRBV6-4 with TRBJ2-3; 8 positions match TRBD2. Germline CDR1 and CDR2: MRHNA and SNTAGT. The V and J ends lost 6 bases and 1 base, in that order; junction bases with no gene match: 6. There are 15 residues in the CDR3.

This chain joins TRBV7-9 and TRBJ2-7; a weak D match, TRBD1 (5 bases). This CDR3 has 13 amino acids. The germline V and J ends were trimmed by 3 bases and 4 bases, with 10 bases remaining between them. The V gene's germline CDR1 is SEHNR and CDR2 FQNEAQ (reference sequence). CDR3 DNA: TGTGCCAGCAGCTTCTCGACAGTTTACGAGCAGTACTTC. Amino acids: CASSFSTVYEQYF.

This chain links TRBV9 with TRBJ1-5; D remains ambiguous. The germline V gene encodes CDR1 SGDLS and CDR2 YYNGEE. The V gene lost 0 bases and the J gene lost 4 bases, with 8 bases spanning the gap. This CDR3 comprises 14 residues. CDR3 sequence (DNA): TGTGCCAGCAGCGTAGGTGACGTGAATCAGCCCCAGCATTTT. Translated: CASSVGDVNQPQHF.

This chain connects TRBV19 to TRBJ1-6; possibly TRBD1 for D (6 bases). Trimming cost V 7 bases and J 4 bases, with 20 bases left between them. Germline V gene data show CDR1 as LNHDA and CDR2 as SQIVND (reference sequence). This CDR3 is 17 amino acids long. CDR3 sequence reads: CASNSGTRGGYNSPLHF. CDR3 DNA sequence: TGTGCCAGTAATTCCGGGACACGCGGGGGGTATAATTCACCCCTCCACTTT.

The chain recombines TRBV9 with TRBJ1-2, with D tentatively TRBD1 (5 bases). The CDR3 contains 15 residues. Germline values: CDR1 SGDLS, CDR2 YYNGEE. Trimming shortened V by 3 bases and J by 8 bases, and 20 bases separated the two germline ends. The CDR3, as DNA: TGTGCCAGCAGCGCCGACCCAGGGAGGAGGGTCGGCTACACCTTC. Protein product: CASSADPGRRVGYTF.

This chain connects TRBV19 to TRBJ1-5; D is ambiguous. This CDR3 is built from 11 residues. V dropped 3 bases and J dropped 9 bases, with 6 bases sitting between them. The germline V gene encodes CDR1 LNHDA and CDR2 SQIVND (reference sequence). The CDR3 nucleotides read TGTGCCAGTAGTATTGGGTGGCCCCAGCATTTT. It yields the protein CASSIGWPQHF.

The chain links TRBV30 to TRBJ2-1; 7 positions agree with TRBD1. The ends lost 4 bases at V and 5 bases at J; junction bases unmatched: 5. Germline loops: CDR1 GTSNPN, CDR2 SVGIG (reference sequence). This CDR3 region has 13 residues. The CDR3 loop is CAWNRGQHNEQFF. CDR3 sequence (DNA): TGTGCCTGGAATAGGGGACAGCACAATGAGCAGTTCTTC.

J is TRBJ2-7 and V is TRBV14, with 7 nucleotides matching TRBD1. The CDR3 length is 12 residues. CDR1 is SGHDN and CDR2 is FVKESK in the germline V gene. Trimming removed 6 bases from V and 5 bases from J; junction bases left unmatched: 4. The CDR3 DNA is TGTGCCAGCAGAGGGGGCGAGAACGAGCAGTACTTC. Translated: CASRGGENEQYF. The full variable domain, its missing parts supplied by reference TRBV14 and TRBJ2-7, is EAGVTQFPSHSVIEKGQTVTLRCDPISGHDNLYWYRRVMGKEIKFLLHFVKESKQDESGMPNNRFLAERTGGTYSTLKVQPAELEDSGVYFCASRGGENEQYFGPGTRLTVT.

This CDR3 is CASSTWGSTDTQYF. DNA of the CDR3: TGTGCCAGCAGCACCTGGGGCTCCACAGATACGCAGTATTTT. The rearrangement uses TRBV7-2 and TRBJ2-3; perhaps TRBD1 as D (5 bases). V lost 5 bases to trimming and J lost 2 bases, with 11 bases between them. CDR3 length equals 14 residues. In germline, CDR1 is SGHTA, CDR2 FQGNSA.

The chain carries TRBV29-1 and TRBJ2-1; D is uncertain. Germline V gives CDR1 SQVTM, CDR2 ANQGSEA. This CDR3 has 12 residues. Written as DNA, the CDR3 is TGCGGGCAGGCTGGCACCTACAATGAGCAGTTCTTC. Protein sequence: CGQAGTYNEQFF.

The chain couples TRBV14 to TRBJ2-5; a possible D gene is TRBD1 (6 bases). CDR1 SGHDN and CDR2 FVKESK come from the germline V gene. This CDR3 comprises 17 residues. Trimming took 0 bases from V and 5 from J, leaving 19 bases between them. The CDR3 sequence: CASSQERGTGRLETQYF. The CDR3 DNA is TGTGCCAGCAGCCAAGAGAGGGGAACAGGGCGGTTGGAGACCCAGTACTTC.

This rearrangement joins TRBV7-2 to TRBJ2-5, with D uncertain. CDR1 and CDR2 from the germline V gene are SGHTA and FQGNSA. V shed 3 bases and J shed 4 bases, with 18 bases lying between them. The CDR3 length is 16 residues. For the CDR3, the DNA is TGTGCCAGCAGCTTCGCGCCGACAAAAATAGGAGAGACCCAGTACTTC. Encoded protein: CASSFAPTKIGETQYF.

This clone occurred once. J is TRBJ2-2 and V is TRBV15; D perhaps matches TRBD1 (5 bases). Trimming shortened V by 6 bases and J by 5 bases, and 13 bases separated the two germline ends. In germline, CDR1 is LNHNV, CDR2 YYDKDF (reference sequence). This CDR3 has 14 amino acids. In DNA, the CDR3 is TGTGCCACCAGACGCAGGGAAGGTACCGGGGAGCTGTTTTTT. Amino acids: CATRRREGTGELFF.

The rearrangement joins TRBV7-2 to TRBJ2-7, with 14 bases fitting TRBD2. The V gene's germline CDR1 is SGHTA and CDR2 FQGNSA. Trimming cost V 4 bases and J 1 base; bases outside gene matches: 0. The CDR3 length is 15 residues. The CDR3 DNA sequence: TGTGCCAGCAGCTGGACTAGCGGGGGGTCCTACGAGCAGTACTTC. Its protein is CASSWTSGGSYEQYF. The variable domain in full, with the rest retrieved from reference TRBV7-2 and TRBJ2-7, is GAGVSQSPSNKVTEKGKDVELRCDPISGHTALYWYRQSLGQGLEFLIYFQGNSAPDKSGLPSDRFSAERTGGSVSTLTIQRTQQEDSAVYLCASSWTSGGSYEQYFGPGTRLTVT.

The J gene is TRBJ2-7, the V gene TRBV19; D not certain. The CDR3 is 14 amino acids. V was trimmed by 1 base and J by 4 bases, leaving 11 bases between them. The germline gives CDR1 LNHDA, CDR2 SQIVND (reference sequence). As DNA, the CDR3 is TGTGCCAGTAGTATAGCTTTCGGGTTTTACGAGCAGTACTTC. This encodes CASSIAFGFYEQYF.

This clone was counted between two and nine times. J is TRBJ1-1 and V is TRBV18, with a tentative D call TRBD1 (5 bases). Germline V gene lookup returns CDR1 KGHSH and CDR2 LQKENI. V was shortened by 3 bases and J by 9 bases, with 14 bases between the two germline ends. This CDR3 is 13 amino acids long. CDR3 nucleotide sequence: TGTGCCAGCTCACCCCCGGGGACCGCCCAAGCTTTCTTT. Amino acid sequence: CASSPPGTAQAFF. Combining the CDR3 with reference TRBV18 and TRBJ1-1 gives the whole variable domain NAGVMQNPRHLVRRRGQEARLRCSPMKGHSHVYWYRQLPEEGLKFMVYLQKENIIDESGMPKERFSAEFPKEGPSILRIQQVVRGDSAAYFCASSPPGTAQAFFGQGTRLTVV.

The rearrangement uses TRBV10-3 and TRBJ1-1; 8 bases agree with TRBD1. CDR3 size: 14 residues. CDR1 is ENHRY and CDR2 is SYGVKD in the germline V gene. J gave up 1 base and V 10 bases, and 8 bases lay outside the gene matches. The CDR3 loop reads CATLGQGRNTEAFF. CDR3 coding DNA: TGTGCCACCTTAGGACAGGGACGGAACACTGAAGCTTTCTTT.

The chain links TRBV5-1 to TRBJ1-1; 7 positions agree with TRBD1. V lost 7 bases and J lost 5; bases outside the gene matches: 11. Germline V lookup: CDR1 SGHRS, CDR2 YFSETQ. The CDR3 runs to 14 residues. The CDR3, as DNA: TGCGCCAGCGGGATATCGACAGGGAAGACTGAAGCTTTCTTT. Translation: CASGISTGKTEAFF.